Listed below are T cell receptor beta chains from one sample, sequenced in a study of CXCR3 chemokines and chemotherapy response in bladder cancer. Each CDR3 protein is one row after TCRdb ran MiXCR on the PCR reads. Among about 2,300 distinct CDR3 sequences, 6.5% to 9% were seen once, and the ten largest hold about 34%. This material was collected from a patient whose treatment included neoadjuvant chemotherapy. The receptors shown here come from a human donor with bladder cancer that responded to neoadjuvant chemotherapy. The CDR3 runs from the conserved cysteine through the conserved F or W. The order of the fields is CDR3 protein, V gene, J gene.

CASSFPGWPEAFF	TRBV12-3/TRBV12-4	TRBJ1-1
CASSDRVISYNSPLHF	TRBV19	TRBJ1-6
CSSTGDSGNTIYF	TRBV29-1	TRBJ1-3
CASSLVSYEQYF	TRBV13	TRBJ2-7
CASSYWETQYF	TRBV12-3/TRBV12-4	TRBJ2-5
CASSPRGPPSESGYTF	TRBV18	TRBJ1-2
CASSLGGGGAETQYF	TRBV27	TRBJ2-5
CASSLRRAEAFF	TRBV28	TRBJ1-1
CASSHELRPLGQETQYF	TRBV18	TRBJ2-5
CASSVGQGASGANVLTF	TRBV6-1	TRBJ2-6
CASRPWGMNTGELFF	TRBV11-1	TRBJ2-2
CSVLTSSYNEQFF	TRBV29-1	TRBJ2-1
CATSDRQGRNQPQHF	TRBV24-1	TRBJ1-5
CASSLDIAAEAFF	TRBV6-1	TRBJ1-1
CASSFNRGGGYTF	TRBV28	TRBJ1-2
CASNLGVWSSPLHF	TRBV6-6	TRBJ1-6
CASSSPGSGGSYNEQFF	TRBV6-2/TRBV6-3	TRBJ2-1
CASVPAEGNYGYTF	TRBV6-5	TRBJ1-2
CASTPRGRMRTYEQYF	TRBV19	TRBJ2-7
CAWKAAGNTIYF	TRBV30	TRBJ1-3
CASSLAFVAGANNEQFF	TRBV11-1	TRBJ2-1
CASSPGTAFETQYF	TRBV12-3/TRBV12-4	TRBJ2-5
CASSQLAAKNEQFF	TRBV7-2	TRBJ2-1
CAWGDRITYGYTF	TRBV30	TRBJ1-2
CASSYSPGQRTEAFF	TRBV6-5	TRBJ1-1
CASSTTGVWAKNIQYF	TRBV19	TRBJ2-4
CASSRLAGAYNEQFF	TRBV7-9	TRBJ2-1